A single sample gave rise to the 3 T cell receptor beta chains below, sequenced in a study of blood T cell repertoires in COVID-19. Assay used: immunoSEQ multiplex PCR; TCRdb lists only in-frame clones, some missing. The data contain approximately 110,000 clones, 88% of them singletons. The sample was peripheral blood. These receptors were taken from a woman aged 70 to 79 who had recovered from COVID-19.

The chain carries TRBV7-6 and TRBJ2-1; 9 nucleotides agree with TRBD1. Trimming took 5 bases from V and 10 from J; bases not matched to a gene: 12. Germline loops: CDR1 SGHVS, CDR2 FNYEAQ. This CDR3 comprises 15 residues. The CDR3 DNA sequence: TGTGCCAGCAGCCCCCGGACAGGGGAAGTTGGCGAGCAGTTCTTC. Its translation: CASSPRTGEVGEQFF.

V gene TRBV5-5 combines with J gene TRBJ1-5; D is unclear. CDR1 SGHKS and CDR2 YYEKEE come from the germline V gene (reference sequence). CDR3 length equals 14 residues. The V end was cut by 5 bases, the J end by 6 bases, with 15 bases between. This chain's CDR3 is CASSLSGGGQPQHF. DNA for the CDR3: TGTGCCAGCAGTTTATCGGGTGGAGGTCAGCCCCAGCATTTT. The full variable domain, its missing parts supplied by reference TRBV5-5 and TRBJ1-5, is DAGVTQSPTHLIKTRGQQVTLRCSPISGHKSVSWYQQVLGQGPQFIFQYYEKEERGRGNFPDRFSARQFPNYSSELNVNALLLGDSALYLCASSLSGGGQPQHFGDGTRLSIL.

This rearrangement joins TRBV9 to TRBJ1-4, with D hard to call. Trimming took 0 bases from V and 3 from J, leaving 6 bases between them. The CDR3 extends over 14 amino acids. CDR1 and CDR2 from the germline V gene are SGDLS and YYNGEE. CDR3: CASSVGEANEKLFF. The CDR3 nucleotides read TGTGCCAGCAGCGTAGGAGAGGCTAATGAAAAACTGTTTTTT.